This T cell receptor beta chain was observed in a study of OX40 agonist ivuxolimab in advanced cancers. This clone was observed a handful of times. Trimming shortened V by 5 bases and J by 5 bases, and 16 bases separated the two germline ends. The CDR3 loop spans 14 amino acids. Germline values: CDR1 SGHTA, CDR2 FQGTGA. Here immunoSEQ multiplex PCR was the method, and the copy in TCRdb shows in-frame clones only, minus some. Seen here are approximately 65,000 clones, 82% observed once, and the top ten hold 11%. This specimen consisted of CD4+ or CD8+ T cells sorted from blood, obtained in a trial of the OX40 agonist ivuxolimab. The source of this sequence is an adult with an advanced solid tumor such as melanoma, head and neck, liver or kidney cancer. This chain connects TRBV7-3 to TRBJ2-7; D call uncertain. In DNA form, the CDR3 reads TGTGCCAGCAGCCGCGAGCTCCCTAGGCACGAGCAGTACGTC. It encodes CASSRELPRHEQYV.